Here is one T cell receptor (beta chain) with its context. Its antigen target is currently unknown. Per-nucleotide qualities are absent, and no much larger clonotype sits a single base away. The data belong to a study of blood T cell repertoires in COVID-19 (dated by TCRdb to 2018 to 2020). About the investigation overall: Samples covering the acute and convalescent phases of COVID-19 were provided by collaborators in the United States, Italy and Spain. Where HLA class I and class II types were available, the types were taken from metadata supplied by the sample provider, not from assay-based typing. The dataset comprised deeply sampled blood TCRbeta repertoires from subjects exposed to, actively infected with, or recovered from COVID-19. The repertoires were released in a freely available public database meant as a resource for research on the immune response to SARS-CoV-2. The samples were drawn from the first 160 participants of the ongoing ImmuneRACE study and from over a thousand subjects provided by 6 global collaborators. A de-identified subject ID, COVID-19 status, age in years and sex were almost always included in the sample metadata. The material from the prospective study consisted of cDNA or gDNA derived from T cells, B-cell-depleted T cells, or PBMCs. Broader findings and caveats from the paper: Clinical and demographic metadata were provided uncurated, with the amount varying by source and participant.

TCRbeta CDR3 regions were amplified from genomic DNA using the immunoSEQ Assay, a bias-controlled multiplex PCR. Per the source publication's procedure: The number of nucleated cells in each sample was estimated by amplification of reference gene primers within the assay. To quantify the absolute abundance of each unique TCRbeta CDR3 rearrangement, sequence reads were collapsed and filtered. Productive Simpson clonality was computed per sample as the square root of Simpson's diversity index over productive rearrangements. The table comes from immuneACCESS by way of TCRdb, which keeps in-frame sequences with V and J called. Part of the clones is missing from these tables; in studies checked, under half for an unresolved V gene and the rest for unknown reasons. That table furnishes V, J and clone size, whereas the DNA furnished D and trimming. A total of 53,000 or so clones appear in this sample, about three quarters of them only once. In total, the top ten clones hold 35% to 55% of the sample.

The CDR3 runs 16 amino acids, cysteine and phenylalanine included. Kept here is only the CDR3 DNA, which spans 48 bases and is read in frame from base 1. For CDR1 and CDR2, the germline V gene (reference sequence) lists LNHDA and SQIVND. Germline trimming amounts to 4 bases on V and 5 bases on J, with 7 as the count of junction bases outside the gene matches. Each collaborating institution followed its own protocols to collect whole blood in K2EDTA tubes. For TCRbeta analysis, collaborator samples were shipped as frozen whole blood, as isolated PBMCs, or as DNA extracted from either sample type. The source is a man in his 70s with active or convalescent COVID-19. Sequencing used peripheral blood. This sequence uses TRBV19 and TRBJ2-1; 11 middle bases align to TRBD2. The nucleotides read TGTGCCAGTAGTACCATGGGACTAGCGGTAAACAATGAGCAGTTCTTC. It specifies CASSTMGLAVNNEQFF.